The sequence of this T cell receptor (beta chain) was determined in a study of T cells in Graves' hyperthyroidism and ophthalmopathy. Study results and caveats: A median about 6 months before onset, the model predicted ophthalmopathy. Most clonotypes expanded in the thyroid (above 0.001) were also present in blood.

Comment on this clonotype: Antigen: not known.

Researchers defined stable Graves' hyperthyroidism as no ophthalmopathy progression within 18 months. Patients were excluded for uncontrolled infection, other autoimmune disease, pregnancy or lactation. CDR3 length equals 13 residues. With 3 bases removed from V and 5 bases from J, the gap between germline ends came to 11 bases. CDR1 and CDR2 (germline): SEHNR, FQNEAQ (reference sequence). TCR beta CDR3 regions were amplified from RNA. Carried out on the TCR CDR3, a first-round RT-PCR used the HTBI primer set. MiXCR, applied by TCRdb to the multiplex PCR reads, yields one record per CDR3 protein. The sample shows some 510,000 distinct CDR3 sequences, under 60% of them seen only once.

The origin of this receptor is a woman younger than 35 with Graves' hyperthyroidism. Sequenced input: peripheral blood or thyroid tissue (not recorded which). The chain employs TRBV7-9 and TRBJ2-7, with D maybe TRBD2 (5 bases). CDR3 sequence reads: CASSFDPGNEQYF. DNA of the CDR3: TGTGCCAGCAGCTTTGATCCGGGGAACGAGCAGTACTTC.